This T cell receptor (beta chain) is from a study of shared clonotypes between healthy human individuals. The overall study: Three plates each covered CD4 naive and memory; CD8 naive two, CD8 memory one. Study findings and constraints: Approximately 4.6% of naive CD4 clonotypes were shared across several donors. Memory subsets had estimated richness that was generally smaller than that of naive subsets.

V was cut by 1 base and J by 3 bases, with 13 bases left in between. This CDR3 is built from 16 residues. Germline loops: CDR1 SGHDT, CDR2 YYEEEE. This table comes from immunoSEQ multiplex PCR, and its TCRdb copy is limited to in-frame clones, with some not included. The sample lists 2 million to 2.5 million clones; 85% to 95% were seen once. Note on this clone: Its matching antigen is unknown.

Sequenced: naive CD4+ T cells from PBMCs. As to subset: CD45RA+ positively selected. This TCR was recovered from a man between 18 and 35 years old in good health. Some clones in this sample may be carry-over from other donors' samples. The V and J genes are TRBV5-6 and TRBJ2-2; D is perhaps TRBD1 (5 bases). CDR3 nucleotide sequence: TGTGCCAGCAGCTTGTCGGCAGGGTCGTACACCGGGGAGCTGTTTTTT. The encoded protein is CASSLSAGSYTGELFF.